The present T cell receptor beta chain was sequenced within a study of cytomegalovirus exposure and HLA in healthy donors. Broader study findings: Among TCR beta chains, those listed as cytomegalovirus-associated numbered about 160. TCR clusters originating in the first cohort tended to co-occur in the 100 to 150 validation repertoires, according to a later analysis. Most TCR sequences were rare, but some public TCRs occurred in many donors. Reports showed the classifier diagnosing cytomegalovirus status with high specificity and sensitivity.

Notes on this clone: Antigen specificity is unknown.

The method was immunoSEQ multiplex PCR; TCRdb's version includes in-frame clones alone and lacks a portion of them. The sample lists around 100,000 clones; about 95% were seen once. The CDR3 contains 14 residues. Germline loops: CDR1 SGHRS, CDR2 YFSETQ. The V end lost 0 bases, the J end lost 5 bases, and 11 bases lay between the germline ends. The specimen sequenced was PBMCs. The chain recombines TRBV5-1 with TRBJ1-2; tentative D call: TRBD1 (6 bases). The sequence was collected from a woman younger than 30 in good health and CMV-seronegative. The CDR3 coding sequence is TGCGCCAGCAGCTTGGTGGCGGGGGCATATGGCTACACCTTC. It yields the protein CASSLVAGAYGYTF.